These 31 T cell receptor beta chains were all obtained from the same sample, sequenced in a study of regulatory T cells in long-lasting Graves disease. Noted time point: newly diagnosed GD, antithyroid drugs for less than 3 months. The TCR library was made from RNA that had been extracted from PBMCs in TRIzol. Construction of the TCR beta libraries employed iRepertoire HTBI primers in conjunction with Arm-PCR of CDR3 regions. Each CDR3 protein is one row after TCRdb ran MiXCR on the multiplex PCR reads. The repertoire holds 360,000 or so distinct CDR3 sequences, with around 15% as singletons. These sequences were also reported in another study, on T cells in Graves' hyperthyroidism and ophthalmopathy.

The sequences come from peripheral blood mononuclear cells (PBMCs), collected at new diagnosis, from a patient treated with antithyroid drugs. These TCRs come from a woman aged 18-29 years with Graves disease.

There are a few counts of this clonotype. CDR3 bases: TGCAGTGCTAGACGGGAGGCTGGAAACACCATATATTTT. Amino acid sequence: CSARREAGNTIYF. The chain recombines TRBV20-1 with TRBJ1-3; D unclear. Germline V gene lookup returns CDR1 DFQATT and CDR2 SNEGSKA (reference sequence). The CDR3 has 13 residues. V was trimmed by 2 bases and J by 2 bases, leaving 7 bases between them.

In its sample, this clonotype was seen many times. The chain recombines TRBV13 with TRBJ2-5; D is possibly TRBD1 (6 bases). This CDR3 region has 14 residues. Trimming stripped 4 bases from V and 4 bases from J, with 13 bases between. The germline gives CDR1 PRHDT, CDR2 FYEKMQ (reference sequence). CDR3 sequence reads: CASSSRTDGETQYF. In DNA, the CDR3 is TGTGCCAGCAGCTCCAGGACAGACGGAGAGACCCAGTACTTC.

This clonotype was seen only a few times. This chain joins TRBV6-2 or TRBV6-3 and TRBJ1-2; D unresolved. The germline gives CDR1 MNHEY, CDR2 SVGEGT. The ends were cut back, 6 bases at V and 8 bases at J, with 10 bases in the middle. CDR3 size: 11 residues. CDR3 loop: CASRAGYGYTF. DNA of the CDR3: TGTGCCAGCAGGGCGGGGTACGGCTACACCTTC.

Ten or more counts support this clonotype. The V and J genes are TRBV4-1 and TRBJ1-2, with TRBD1 as a possible D gene (5 bases). CDR3 length equals 17 residues. The V gene's germline CDR1 is MGHRA and CDR2 YSYEKL. V lost 1 base, J lost 1 base, and 16 bases lay in between. The CDR3 DNA reads as TGCGCCAGCAGCCAAGTGGACATGGGTTTTGTTAACTATGGCTACACCTTC. Encoded protein: CASSQVDMGFVNYGYTF.

A remark on this clonotype: This may stem from a read error, because a much larger clone lies one nucleotide away. This rearrangement joins TRBV7-9 to TRBJ2-7; D is undetermined. The length of the CDR3 is 12 residues. Germline loops: CDR1 SEHNR, CDR2 FQNEAQ (reference sequence). CDR3 DNA: TGTGCCGGCAGCTTTAGTTCGGGCGAGCAGTACTTC. Translating gives CAGSFSSGEQYF.

As to this clonotype: This probably arose from a read error, given a far larger clone one base away. J is TRBJ2-3 and V is TRBV11-2; D may match TRBD1 or TRBD2 (5 bases each). The germline gives CDR1 SGHAT, CDR2 FQNNGV. The CDR3 length is 14 residues. The CDR3 protein is CASKRDLSTGTQYF. For the CDR3, the DNA is TGTGCCAGCAAACGGGACCTCAGCACAGGTACGCAGTATTTT.

V usage is TRBV5-5 and J usage is TRBJ2-2, with D tentatively TRBD2 (7 bases). This CDR3 has 17 amino acids. Germline CDR1 is SGHKS and CDR2 is YYEKEE (reference sequence). V was cut by 3 bases and J by 2 bases, with 17 bases left in between. The CDR3 here is CASSWGGGAVNTGELFF. In nucleotides, the CDR3 is TGTGCCAGCAGCTGGGGGGGGGGGGCCGTAAACACCGGGGAGCTGTTTTTT.

Note on this clonotype: This may stem from a read error, because a much larger clone lies one nucleotide away. V and J are TRBV30 and TRBJ1-6; no clear D. The V end lost 4 bases, the J end lost 6 bases, and 7 bases lay between the germline ends. Germline values: CDR1 GTSNPN, CDR2 SVGIG (reference sequence). This CDR3 region has 12 residues. The CDR3 DNA sequence: TGTGCCTGGATCGCCCCTAATTCACCCCTCCACTTT. Its protein is CAWIAPNSPLHF.

This clonotype was counted between two and nine times. At one end, the junction sequence differs from germline, possibly due to a read error. The V call is TRBV7-7, the J call TRBJ2-7, with D tentatively TRBD1 (6 bases). Germline assignment: CDR1 SSHAT and CDR2 FNYEAQ (reference sequence). The CDR3 length is 13 residues. The CDR3 loop is CASSAGQNYEQYF. DNA of the CDR3: TGTGCTAGCAGCGCCGGACAGAACTACGAGCAGTACTTC.

This clonotype showed up many times. V and J are TRBV5-6 and TRBJ2-1, with D uncertain. Trimming left V 1 base short and J 4 bases short, with 6 bases between. From germline, CDR1 is SGHDT and CDR2 YYEEEE. CDR3 size: 13 residues. CDR3 sequence: CASSLPVYNEQFF. As DNA, the CDR3 is TGTGCCAGCAGCTTGCCTGTTTACAATGAGCAGTTCTTC. Full variable domain (outside the CDR3, taken from reference TRBV5-6 and TRBJ2-1): DAGVTQSPTHLIKTRGQQVTLRCSPKSGHDTVSWYQQALGQGPQFIFQYYEEEERQRGNFPDRFSGHQFPNYSSELNVNALLLGDSALYLCASSLPVYNEQFFGPGTRLTVL.

J is TRBJ2-5 and V is TRBV19; TRBD1 agrees at 9 bases. CDR3 length equals 15 residues. CDR1 is LNHDA and CDR2 is SQIVND in the germline V gene (reference sequence). J was trimmed by 2 bases and V by 6 bases; bases with no gene match: 7. CDR3 loop: CASRFGTGHQETQYF. In nucleotides, the CDR3 is TGTGCCAGTAGATTTGGGACAGGGCATCAAGAGACCCAGTACTTC.

The sample holds many counts of this clonotype. The chain joins TRBV6-1 to TRBJ2-7, with TRBD1 matching 8 bases. Germline CDR1 and CDR2: MNHNS and SASEGT. The CDR3 spans 15 residues. The junction had 10 bases not matched to a gene; V was cut back by 5 bases and J by 4 bases. CDR3 residues: CASSRWMDRAYEQYF. CDR3 DNA: TGTGCCAGCAGTCGGTGGATGGACAGGGCTTACGAGCAGTACTTC.

This clonotype was seen many times. The chain recombines TRBV28 with TRBJ2-5; perhaps TRBD1 as D (5 bases). This CDR3 region has 13 residues. CDR1 MDHEN and CDR2 SYDVKM come from the germline V gene. Trimming stripped 4 bases from V and 2 bases from J, with 8 bases between. For the CDR3, the DNA is TGTGCCAGCAGTTCAGGGATTCAAGAGACCCAGTACTTC. Its translation is CASSSGIQETQYF.

This clonotype was counted only a few times. V and J are TRBV6-1 and TRBJ1-4; 10 bases are shared with TRBD1. The CDR3 length is 14 residues. V lost 6 bases to trimming and J lost 8 bases; unmatched junction nucleotides: 6. Germline CDR1 MNHNS, CDR2 SASEGT. CDR3 nucleotides: TGTGCCAGCAGGAGACAGGGGGCGAGGGAAAAACTGTTTTTT. Protein product: CASRRQGAREKLFF.

This clonotype was recorded at least ten times. This chain uses TRBV5-1 with TRBJ2-1, with 9 bases lining up with TRBD2. The CDR3 runs to 16 residues. V was pared by 4 bases and J by 8 bases, with 13 bases of the junction left unmatched. Germline V gene sequence: CDR1 SGHRS, CDR2 YFSETQ. The CDR3 is CASSPRGGGQEDEQFF. CDR3 DNA: TGCGCCAGCAGCCCGCGGGGGGGAGGCCAGGAAGATGAGCAGTTCTTC.

The gene calls are TRBV19 and TRBJ2-1; D perhaps matches TRBD1 (6 bases). Per the germline V gene, CDR1 is LNHDA and CDR2 is SQIVND (reference sequence). Trimming removed 4 bases from V and 5 bases from J, with 12 bases in between. CDR3 length equals 14 residues. CDR3 loop: CASSSDRRNNEQFF. The CDR3 coding sequence is TGTGCCAGTAGTAGTGACAGGAGAAACAATGAGCAGTTCTTC.

This clonotype turned up a few times. The rearrangement joins TRBV7-2 to TRBJ1-2; D ambiguous. Trimming pared 7 bases from V and 0 bases from J, leaving 12 bases between. CDR3 length: 14 residues. Germline CDR1 reads SGHTA; CDR2 reads FQGNSA. CDR3 amino acids: CASTVHGANYGYTF. The DNA of the CDR3 is TGTGCCAGCACAGTCCACGGTGCTAACTATGGCTACACCTTC.

This clonotype occurred many times. J is TRBJ1-2 and V is TRBV5-6; a weak D match, TRBD1 (5 bases). This CDR3 comprises 14 residues. Looked up from germline, CDR1 is SGHDT and CDR2 is YYEEEE. Trimming took 1 base from V and 7 from J, leaving 14 bases between them. CDR3 protein: CASSLWGRMAGYTF. The DNA of the CDR3 is TGTGCCAGCAGCTTGTGGGGACGTATGGCTGGCTACACCTTC.

This clonotype was seen repeatedly, ten times or more. The DNA of the CDR3 is TGTGCCAGTAGTGCAGACAGGGGGCTGAGCACTGAAGCTTTCTTT. It specifies CASSADRGLSTEAFF. V and J are TRBV19 and TRBJ1-1, with 10 bases fitting TRBD1. This CDR3 region has 15 residues. Germline CDR1 reads LNHDA; CDR2 reads SQIVND (reference sequence). The V segment lost 5 bases and the J segment 4 bases; nucleotides outside the gene matches: 7.

This clonotype was observed many times. The chain combines TRBV5-1 with TRBJ2-5; D gene uncertain. Germline assignment: CDR1 SGHRS and CDR2 YFSETQ. The CDR3 runs to 11 residues. V dropped 7 bases and J dropped 2 bases, with 6 bases sitting between them. The CDR3 DNA follows: TGCGCCAGCGCAAATCAAGAGACCCAGTACTTC. Translated: CASANQETQYF. The whole variable domain, filled in from reference TRBV5-1 and TRBJ2-5, reads KAGVTQTPRYLIKTRGQQVTLSCSPISGHRSVSWYQQTPGQGLQFLFEYFSETQRNKGNFPGRFSGRQFSNSRSEMNVSTLELGDSALYLCASANQETQYFGPGTRLLVL.

This clonotype was counted at least ten times. The chain is built from TRBV2 and TRBJ2-5; D not certain. Matching the DNA end better, TRBJ2-1 makes the J call doubtful. Germline CDR1 reads SNHLY; CDR2 reads FYNNEI. The CDR3 runs to 10 residues. The CDR3 loop is CASSLQKQFF. The DNA of the CDR3 is TGTGCCAGCAGTCTCCAGAAGCAGTTCTTC.

The rearrangement uses TRBV5-1 and TRBJ1-6, with TRBD1 matching 7 bases. The CDR3 loop spans 16 amino acids. The germline CDR1 and CDR2 sequences are SGHRS and YFSETQ. V gave up 0 bases and J gave up 3 bases; unmatched junction bases: 3. CDR3 sequence reads: CASSLGQGGYNSPLHF. The CDR3 DNA follows: TGCGCCAGCAGCTTGGGACAGGGCGGCTATAATTCACCCCTCCACTTT.

Ten or more counts support this clonotype. V gene TRBV3-1 combines with J gene TRBJ2-3, with 9 bases aligning to TRBD1. CDR1 is LGHDT and CDR2 is YNNKEL in the germline V gene (reference sequence). V was pared by 4 bases and J by 4 bases, with 9 bases of the junction left unmatched. The CDR3 has 16 residues. CDR3 protein: CASSRLPGQGADTQYF. CDR3 DNA sequence: TGTGCCAGCAGCCGCCTCCCGGGACAGGGCGCAGATACGCAGTATTTT.

As for this clonotype: A much larger clone differs by one base, so this may be a read error. The chain employs TRBV7-3 and TRBJ2-3, with unresolved D. CDR3 length equals 12 residues. Looked up from germline, CDR1 is SGHTA and CDR2 is FQGTGA. The CDR3: CGISQTGDTQYF. CDR3 DNA: TGTGGCATCAGCCAGACCGGAGATACGCAGTATTTT. The variable domain in full, completed from reference TRBV7-3 and TRBJ2-3, reads GAGVSQTPSNKVTEKGKYVELRCDPISGHTALYWYRQSLGQGPEFLIYFQGTGAADDSGLPNDRFFAVRPEGSVSTLKIQRTERGDSAVYLCGISQTGDTQYFGPGTRLTVL.

This clonotype was seen repeatedly, ten times or more. The chain has TRBV5-1 and TRBJ2-3, with 7 bases lining up with TRBD1. With V trimmed by 0 bases and J by 5 bases, 0 bases remained unmatched. This CDR3 is built from 13 residues. Germline CDR1 SGHRS, CDR2 YFSETQ. CDR3 residues: CASSLGQGDTQYF. CDR3 nucleotide sequence: TGCGCCAGCAGCTTGGGACAGGGAGATACGCAGTATTTT.

This clonotype was recorded many times. V and J are TRBV20-1 and TRBJ1-2; no firm D call. The CDR3 is 13 residues long. The germline CDR1 and CDR2 sequences are DFQATT and SNEGSKA (reference sequence). The V end was cut by 5 bases, the J end by 8 bases, with 18 bases between. This chain's CDR3 is CSARRTALGGYTF. In DNA, the CDR3 is TGCAGTGCTCGCAGGACTGCCCTAGGGGGCTACACCTTC.

This clonotype was counted many times. The chain joins TRBV2 to TRBJ2-1, with TRBD1 matching 9 bases. The CDR3 contains 13 residues. The V segment lost 8 bases and the J segment 9 bases; nucleotides outside the gene matches: 8. Germline CDR1 reads SNHLY; CDR2 reads FYNNEI. CDR3 in DNA: TGTGCCAGCCAACACAGGGGGCTGGGTGAGCAGTTCTTC. Translation gives CASQHRGLGEQFF.

The V and J genes are TRBV9 and TRBJ1-6, with D unclear. The CDR3 sequence is 14 residues long. Trimming left V 0 bases short and J 9 bases short, with 10 bases between. Germline values: CDR1 SGDLS, CDR2 YYNGEE. This CDR3 reads CASSVDTSSSPLHF. The CDR3 nucleotides are TGTGCCAGCAGCGTAGACACATCAAGTTCACCCCTCCACTTT.

This chain connects TRBV24-1 to TRBJ2-3; D remains ambiguous. Between the trimmed V and J ends, which lost 5 bases and 0 bases, there was a span of 11 bases. The CDR3 consists of 15 residues. Per the germline V gene, CDR1 is KGHDR and CDR2 is SFDVKD. The CDR3 is CATSGPGSSTDTQYF. CDR3 DNA: TGTGCCACCAGTGGTCCAGGTTCTAGCACAGATACGCAGTATTTT.

The sample holds many counts of this clonotype. This chain uses TRBV12-3 or TRBV12-4 with TRBJ2-4; 10 nucleotides line up with TRBD2. V lost 5 bases to trimming and J lost 1 base; unmatched junction nucleotides: 8. The CDR3 totals 17 residues. CDR3 amino acids: CASSALAGLGAKNIQYF. CDR3 nucleotides: TGTGCCAGCAGTGCACTAGCGGGGTTAGGGGCCAAAAACATTCAGTACTTC.

This clonotype has at least ten counts. The chain carries TRBV14 and TRBJ2-3; no definite D call. The germline V gene encodes CDR1 SGHDN and CDR2 FVKESK. With 3 bases removed from V and 4 bases from J, the gap between germline ends came to 5 bases. The CDR3 is made up of 12 amino acids. CDR3 sequence reads: CASSHKADTQYF. CDR3 bases: TGTGCCAGCAGCCATAAGGCAGATACGCAGTATTTT.